One and the same sample provided the 31 T cell receptor beta chains below, sequenced in a study of CD8 T cells in Susac syndrome. The RNA input was about 0.5 to 1 ug, and it was reverse transcribed with random hexamers. MiXCR, applied by TCRdb to the immunoSEQ multiplex PCR reads, yields one record per CDR3 protein. The sample consists of 120,000 or so distinct CDR3 sequences, roughly 94% of them appearing once. The sequencing input was CD4+ T cells from PBMCs. All receptors derive from a human donor with multiple sclerosis.

The chain recombines TRBV20-1 with TRBJ2-1; 10 bases fit TRBD2. The CDR3 covers 14 residues. Germline CDR1 and CDR2: DFQATT and SNEGSKA (reference sequence). V shed 6 bases and J 4 bases; nucleotides not matched to a gene: 6. The CDR3 region has the DNA TGCAGTGCCCTAGCGGGAGTTTCGTACAATGAGCAGTTCTTC. Its translation is CSALAGVSYNEQFF.

This rearrangement joins TRBV19 to TRBJ1-2, with D perhaps TRBD1 (5 bases). V lost 0 bases, J lost 5 bases, and 7 bases lay in between. Germline values: CDR1 LNHDA, CDR2 SQIVND (reference sequence). This CDR3 comprises 13 residues. The CDR3 reads CASSIDEGYGYTF. The CDR3, as DNA: TGTGCCAGTAGTATAGATGAGGGGTATGGCTACACCTTC.

This chain links TRBV4-1 with TRBJ2-6; D gene ambiguous. CDR1 and CDR2 (germline): MGHRA, YSYEKL. The germline V and J ends were trimmed by 3 bases and 0 bases, with 9 bases remaining between them. This CDR3 comprises 16 residues. The CDR3 DNA reads as TGCGCCAGCAGCCATTTGTGGAACTCTGGGGCCAACGTCCTGACTTTC. Translated, it gives CASSHLWNSGANVLTF.

The chain uses TRBV6-5 and TRBJ2-7; D is possibly TRBD1 (6 bases). The CDR3 length is 13 residues. Germline V gene lookup returns CDR1 MNHEY and CDR2 SVGAGI. Trimming stripped 2 bases from V and 5 bases from J, with 10 bases between. CDR3 region: CASSYDRYNEQYF. Here the CDR3 DNA reads TGTGCCAGCAGTTACGACAGGTATAACGAGCAGTACTTC.

J is TRBJ1-3 and V is TRBV27, with TRBD1 matching over 7 bases. CDR1 and CDR2 from the germline V gene are MNHEY and SMNVEV (reference sequence). The V segment lost 4 bases and the J segment 3 bases; nucleotides outside the gene matches: 6. This CDR3 has 15 amino acids. The CDR3 spells CASSSQTGRGNTIYF. CDR3 DNA sequence: TGTGCCAGCAGTTCCCAGACAGGGCGTGGAAACACCATATATTTT.

V and J are TRBV27 and TRBJ2-3, with 9 positions matching TRBD2. The CDR3 totals 14 residues. Germline V gives CDR1 MNHEY, CDR2 SMNVEV (reference sequence). Trimming cost V 6 bases and J 2 bases; bases outside gene matches: 3. The CDR3 DNA reads TGTGCCAGCAGGCGGGGGGGCAACACAGATACGCAGTATTTT. Translated, it gives CASRRGGNTDTQYF.

The chain employs TRBV27 and TRBJ1-4; a weak D match, TRBD1 (6 bases). This CDR3 has 15 amino acids. Germline-derived CDR1 and CDR2 are MNHEY and SMNVEV (reference sequence). V lost 4 bases and J 0 bases, leaving 9 bases between the germline ends. The CDR3 nucleotides are TGTGCCAGCAGTTCGGACAGAGCAACTAATGAAAAACTGTTTTTT. Protein product: CASSSDRATNEKLFF.

The CDR3 coding sequence is TGTGCCAGCTCCTTGACAGGGGTGGATGGCTACACCTTC. Its protein is CASSLTGVDGYTF. The chain recombines TRBV18 with TRBJ1-2; 8 bases agree with TRBD1. Germline assignment: CDR1 KGHSH and CDR2 LQKENI. The V and J ends lost 6 bases and 6 bases, in that order; junction bases with no gene match: 6. This CDR3 is built from 13 residues.

The chain links TRBV7-9 to TRBJ1-6; 7 bases line up with TRBD1. The CDR3 sequence is 14 residues long. Losses at the gene ends were 8 bases for V and 10 bases for J; bases not matched to a gene: 11. Germline CDR1 and CDR2: SEHNR and FQNEAQ (reference sequence). The CDR3 DNA follows: TGTGCCAGCGGCAAGGGGACAGTGGGATCACCCCTCCACTTT. It codes for CASGKGTVGSPLHF.

The rearrangement joins TRBV5-1 to TRBJ1-1; tentatively, D is TRBD1 (5 bases). Germline CDR1 and CDR2: SGHRS and YFSETQ. The CDR3 is made up of 17 amino acids. Trimming left V 3 bases short and J 1 base short, with 19 bases between. The CDR3 DNA reads as TGCGCCAGCAGCTGGAGGGGTAGGGGTGCAGAGAACACTGAAGCTTTCTTT. Its translation: CASSWRGRGAENTEAFF.

This chain connects TRBV30 to TRBJ2-4; D is unclear. V lost 0 bases, J lost 8 bases, and 14 bases lay in between. Germline CDR1 GTSNPN, CDR2 SVGIG (reference sequence). The CDR3 length is 14 residues. CDR3 nucleotide sequence: TGTGCCTGGAGTGTTCCCCCTCTGGACGACATTCAGTACTTC. Residues: CAWSVPPLDDIQYF.

The chain links TRBV6-5 to TRBJ2-7, with 8 nucleotides matching TRBD1. The CDR3 is 14 residues long. Trimming cost V 6 bases and J 2 bases; bases outside gene matches: 6. CDR1 and CDR2 (germline): MNHEY, SVGAGI. The CDR3 sequence is CASRGQVGAYEQYF. The CDR3 DNA is TGTGCCAGCAGGGGACAGGTGGGTGCCTACGAGCAGTACTTC.

The rearrangement joins TRBV5-6 to TRBJ1-2, with 9 bases fitting TRBD1. J gave up 7 bases and V 3 bases, and 4 bases lay outside the gene matches. CDR1 SGHDT and CDR2 YYEEEE come from the germline V gene. The CDR3 is made up of 13 amino acids. The CDR3 region is CASSSVQGAGYTF. The CDR3 region has the DNA TGTGCCAGCAGCTCAGTACAGGGGGCTGGCTACACCTTC.

The rearrangement links TRBV3-1 to TRBJ1-5; D gene uncertain. V dropped 4 bases and J dropped 4 bases, with 11 bases sitting between them. The germline V gene encodes CDR1 LGHDT and CDR2 YNNKEL (reference sequence). CDR3 size: 14 residues. This CDR3 reads CASSLGGRNQPQHF. CDR3 sequence (DNA): TGTGCCAGCAGCCTAGGAGGGAGGAATCAGCCCCAGCATTTT. The variable domain in full, with the rest retrieved from reference TRBV3-1 and TRBJ1-5, is DTAVSQTPKYLVTQMGNDKSIKCEQNLGHDTMYWYKQDSKKFLKIMFSYNNKELIINETVPNRFSPKSPDKAHLNLHINSLELGDSAVYFCASSLGGRNQPQHFGDGTRLSIL.

This clonotype was found once. The gene calls are TRBV29-1 and TRBJ2-7, with 7 bases matching TRBD1. This CDR3 has 12 amino acids. CDR1 and CDR2 from the germline V gene are SQVTM and ANQGSEA. V dropped 6 bases and J dropped 3; count of bases not matched to a gene: 5. The CDR3 sequence is CSVATGNYEQYF. The DNA of the CDR3 is TGCAGCGTCGCGACAGGGAACTACGAGCAGTACTTC.

This clonotype was counted once. The chain joins TRBV20-1 to TRBJ1-2; D not certain. Between the trimmed V and J ends, which lost 0 bases and 6 bases, there was a span of 11 bases. Germline CDR1 reads DFQATT; CDR2 reads SNEGSKA (reference sequence). The CDR3 is 13 amino acids. CDR3 bases: TGCAGTGCTAGAGAGGACCGGAGGGATGGCTACACCTTC. It encodes CSAREDRRDGYTF.

The rearrangement links TRBV3-1 to TRBJ2-7, with D unresolved. V gave up 2 bases and J gave up 2 bases, with 4 bases separating them. Per germline, CDR1 LGHDT and CDR2 YNNKEL (reference sequence). The CDR3 spans 12 residues. The DNA of the CDR3 is TGTGCCAGCAGCCAACGAGCCTACGAGCAGTACTTC. It encodes CASSQRAYEQYF.

This chain links TRBV6-5 with TRBJ2-6, with D unclear. CDR1 is MNHEY, CDR2 SVGAGI, per germline. The CDR3 sequence is 16 residues long. The germline V and J ends were trimmed by 2 bases and 2 bases, with 10 bases remaining between them. The CDR3 DNA reads TGTGCCAGCAGTTACAGATCAGTTACTGGGGCCAACGTCCTGACTTTC. Its translation: CASSYRSVTGANVLTF.

The rearrangement links TRBV3-1 to TRBJ1-2; possible D gene TRBD1, 5 bases. The germline gives CDR1 LGHDT, CDR2 YNNKEL (reference sequence). V was shortened by 0 bases and J by 8 bases, with 16 bases between the two germline ends. This CDR3 comprises 15 residues. The DNA for the CDR3 is TGTGCCAGCAGCCAAGATATGCTCAAAGGGGTAGGCTACACCTTC. It is translated as CASSQDMLKGVGYTF.

The chain links TRBV7-9 to TRBJ1-1, with TRBD1 matching over 9 bases. This CDR3 has 13 residues. The junction had 3 bases not matched to a gene; V was cut back by 9 bases and J by 1 base. CDR1 and CDR2 from the germline V gene are SEHNR and FQNEAQ (reference sequence). The CDR3 protein is CASHRGPNTEAFF. DNA of the CDR3: TGTGCCAGTCACAGGGGGCCGAACACTGAAGCTTTCTTT.

This rearrangement joins TRBV12-3 or TRBV12-4 to TRBJ1-2; 7 bases match TRBD1. V shed 4 bases and J 7 bases; nucleotides not matched to a gene: 9. The CDR3 is made up of 14 amino acids. CDR3 sequence reads: CASSSEGAGSGYTF. CDR3 in DNA: TGTGCCAGCAGTTCGGAGGGGGCTGGGTCTGGCTACACCTTC.

V and J are TRBV6-2 or TRBV6-3 and TRBJ1-5, with D unresolved. The germline V gene encodes CDR1 MNHEY and CDR2 SVGEGT. CDR3 length equals 14 residues. V was pared by 5 bases and J by 5 bases, with 13 bases between. DNA of the CDR3: TGTGCCAGCAGTAGGCCACATGGGGATCAGCCCCAGCATTTT. Translated: CASSRPHGDQPQHF.

The chain carries TRBV7-2 and TRBJ2-1; no definite D call. V lost 5 bases, J lost 5 bases, and 10 bases lay in between. This CDR3 comprises 13 residues. CDR1 and CDR2 (germline): SGHTA, FQGNSA. CDR3: CASSRSEHNEQFF. The CDR3 region has the DNA TGTGCCAGCAGCCGGAGTGAGCACAATGAGCAGTTCTTC.

The chain links TRBV9 to TRBJ2-1; 9 nucleotides agree with TRBD2. Trimming took 3 bases from V and 6 from J; bases not matched to a gene: 7. Looked up from germline, CDR1 is SGDLS and CDR2 is YYNGEE. CDR3 length: 15 residues. The CDR3 here is CASSGWAGGANEQFF. DNA of the CDR3: TGTGCCAGCAGCGGTTGGGCGGGGGGGGCCAATGAGCAGTTCTTC.

This chain links TRBV7-9 with TRBJ2-3; perhaps D is TRBD1 or TRBD2 (6 bases each). Trimming stripped 3 bases from V and 1 base from J, with 11 bases between. The CDR3 sequence is 15 residues long. Per germline, CDR1 SEHNR and CDR2 FQNEAQ (reference sequence). The CDR3 nucleotides are TGTGCCAGCAGCTTCGGGGGCGCGGGCACAGATACGCAGTATTTT. Translated, it gives CASSFGGAGTDTQYF.

V gene TRBV7-9 combines with J gene TRBJ1-1; tentatively, D is TRBD1 (5 bases). The V end was cut by 6 bases, the J end by 4 bases, with 15 bases between. There are 14 residues in the CDR3. Germline assignment: CDR1 SEHNR and CDR2 FQNEAQ (reference sequence). The CDR3 DNA reads TGTGCCAGCAGTACTGCCGGGACCCGCACTGAAGCTTTCTTT. Translated, it gives CASSTAGTRTEAFF.

The rearrangement joins TRBV30 to TRBJ2-7; 11 bases are a match to TRBD2. The CDR3 is made up of 15 amino acids. In germline, CDR1 is GTSNPN, CDR2 SVGIG (reference sequence). J gave up 0 bases and V 3 bases, and 4 bases lay outside the gene matches. Here the CDR3 reads CAWRTSGISSYEQYF. The DNA of the CDR3 is TGTGCCTGGAGGACTAGCGGGATCAGCTCCTACGAGCAGTACTTC.

The chain combines TRBV5-1 with TRBJ1-2; TRBD1 is a possible D gene (6 bases). The CDR3 consists of 13 residues. V was clipped by 3 bases and J by 7 bases, with 13 bases between them. Germline loops: CDR1 SGHRS, CDR2 YFSETQ. The CDR3 reads CASSSVQGPGYTF. In DNA form, the CDR3 reads TGCGCCAGCAGCTCGGTCCAGGGGCCTGGCTACACCTTC.

This rearrangement joins TRBV10-3 to TRBJ2-3; D may correspond to TRBD1 or TRBD2 (6 bases each). CDR1 and CDR2 from the germline V gene are ENHRY and SYGVKD. The CDR3 consists of 16 residues. The V end lost 6 bases, the J end lost 1 base, and 17 bases lay between the germline ends. CDR3 bases: TGTGCCATCAGCACCACGGGGGCGATGGGCACAGATACGCAGTATTTT. It codes for CAISTTGAMGTDTQYF.

The rearrangement joins TRBV2 to TRBJ1-6, with D uncertain. This CDR3 has 15 residues. The germline CDR1 and CDR2 sequences are SNHLY and FYNNEI. The V end lost 4 bases, the J end lost 7 bases, and 14 bases lay between the germline ends. The CDR3: CASSVGLHGNSPLHF. The CDR3 coding sequence is TGTGCCAGCAGTGTGGGATTGCATGGGAATTCACCCCTCCACTTT.

This chain joins TRBV6-6 and TRBJ1-2; 7 nucleotides match TRBD1. V dropped 4 bases and J dropped 3; count of bases not matched to a gene: 2. CDR1 and CDR2 from the germline V gene are MNHNY and SVGAGI (reference sequence). This CDR3 has 13 residues. CDR3 coding DNA: TGTGCCAGCAGTTTTCAGGGGGACTATGGCTACACCTTC. It codes for CASSFQGDYGYTF.